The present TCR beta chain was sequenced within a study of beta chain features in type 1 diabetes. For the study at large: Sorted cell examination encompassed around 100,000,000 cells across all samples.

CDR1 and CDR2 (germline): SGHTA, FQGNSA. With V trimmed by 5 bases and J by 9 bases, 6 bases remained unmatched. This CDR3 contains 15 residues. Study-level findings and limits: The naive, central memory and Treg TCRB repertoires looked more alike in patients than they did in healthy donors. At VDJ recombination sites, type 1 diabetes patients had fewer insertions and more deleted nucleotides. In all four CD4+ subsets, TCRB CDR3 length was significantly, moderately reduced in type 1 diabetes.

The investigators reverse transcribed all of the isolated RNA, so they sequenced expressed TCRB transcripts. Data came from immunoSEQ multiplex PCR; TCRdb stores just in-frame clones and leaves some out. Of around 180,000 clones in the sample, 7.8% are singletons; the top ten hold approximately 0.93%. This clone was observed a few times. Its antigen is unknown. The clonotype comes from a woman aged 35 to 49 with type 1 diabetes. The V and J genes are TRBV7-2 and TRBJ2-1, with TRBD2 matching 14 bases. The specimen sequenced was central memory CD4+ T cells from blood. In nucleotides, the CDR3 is TGTGCCAGCAGCCCGGGGACTAGCGGGAGAACTGAGCAGTTCTTC. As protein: CASSPGTSGRTEQFF. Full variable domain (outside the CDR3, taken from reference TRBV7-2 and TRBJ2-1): GAGVSQSPSNKVTEKGKDVELRCDPISGHTALYWYRQSLGQGLEFLIYFQGNSAPDKSGLPSDRFSAERTGGSVSTLTIQRTQQEDSAVYLCASSPGTSGRTEQFFGPGTRLTVL.